The source of this TCR beta chain is a study of cytomegalovirus exposure and HLA in healthy donors. The CDR3 totals 15 residues. Between the trimmed V and J ends, which lost 6 bases and 3 bases, there was a span of 15 bases. Germline V gene lookup returns CDR1 MDHEN and CDR2 SYDVKM. Findings of the study overall: Later analysis found that TCR beta chains associated with HLA were more clonally expanded than other, equally common chains. In a later analysis, HLA-C alleles had the fewest associated TCRs, DRB1 alleles the most.

PCR used 60 Vbeta primers and 13 Jbeta primers. Methods used by the authors: In a later analysis, roughly 10 million of 65 million to 80 million unique beta chains occurred in at least two donors. Method: immunoSEQ multiplex PCR; TCRdb's copy keeps in-frame clones and lacks some. That table furnishes V, J and clone size, whereas the DNA furnished D and trimming. The sample has under 150,000 clones; 80% are singletons. As to this clone: Its antigen is undetermined.

The chain employs TRBV28 and TRBJ2-4, with D perhaps matching TRBD2 (5 bases). The TCR originated in a male donor in good health and CMV-seronegative. Sequenced: PBMCs. The CDR3 nucleotides read TGTGCCAGCAGGGGATGGTATCGGGGCAAAAACATTCAGTACTTC. Translated: CASRGWYRGKNIQYF.